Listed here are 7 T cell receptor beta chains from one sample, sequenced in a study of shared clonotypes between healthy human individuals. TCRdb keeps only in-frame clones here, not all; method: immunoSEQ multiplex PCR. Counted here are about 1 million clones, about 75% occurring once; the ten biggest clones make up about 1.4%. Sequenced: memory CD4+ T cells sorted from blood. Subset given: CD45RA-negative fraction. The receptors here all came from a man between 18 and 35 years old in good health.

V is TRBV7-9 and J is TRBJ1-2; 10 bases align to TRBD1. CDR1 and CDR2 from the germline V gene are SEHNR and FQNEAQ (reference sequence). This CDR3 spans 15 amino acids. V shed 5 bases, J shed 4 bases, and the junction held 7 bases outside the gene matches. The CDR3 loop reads CASSTDRGRSYGYTF. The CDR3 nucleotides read TGTGCCAGCAGCACCGACAGGGGGCGCAGCTATGGCTACACCTTC. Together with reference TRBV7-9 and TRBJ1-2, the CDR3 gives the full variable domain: DTGVSQNPRHKITKRGQNVTFRCDPISEHNRLYWYRQTLGQGPEFLTYFQNEAQLEKSRLLSDRFSAERPKGSFSTLEIQRTEQGDSAMYLCASSTDRGRSYGYTFGSGTRLTVV.

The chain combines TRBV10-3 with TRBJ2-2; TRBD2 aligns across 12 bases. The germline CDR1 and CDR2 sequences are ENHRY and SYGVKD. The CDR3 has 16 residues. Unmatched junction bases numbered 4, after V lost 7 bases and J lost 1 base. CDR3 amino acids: CAITPSGGGNTGELFF. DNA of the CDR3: TGTGCCATCACCCCTAGCGGGGGGGGGAACACCGGGGAGCTGTTTTTT.

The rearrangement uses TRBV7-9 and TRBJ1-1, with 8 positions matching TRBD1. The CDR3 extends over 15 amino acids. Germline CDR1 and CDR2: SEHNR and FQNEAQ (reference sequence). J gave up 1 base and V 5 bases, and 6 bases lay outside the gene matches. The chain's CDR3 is CASSPRGQENTEAFF. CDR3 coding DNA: TGTGCCAGCAGCCCTCGGGGACAGGAGAACACTGAAGCTTTCTTT.

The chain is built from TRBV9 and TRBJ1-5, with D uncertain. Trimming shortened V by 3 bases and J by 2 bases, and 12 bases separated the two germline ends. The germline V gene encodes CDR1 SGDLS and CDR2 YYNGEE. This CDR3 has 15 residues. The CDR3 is CASSDRLIGNQPQHF. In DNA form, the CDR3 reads TGTGCCAGCAGCGACCGACTTATTGGCAATCAGCCCCAGCATTTT. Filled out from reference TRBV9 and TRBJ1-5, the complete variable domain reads DSGVTQTPKHLITATGQRVTLRCSPRSGDLSVYWYQQSLDQGLQFLIQYYNGEERAKGNILERFSAQQFPDLHSELNLSSLELGDSALYFCASSDRLIGNQPQHFGDGTRLSIL.

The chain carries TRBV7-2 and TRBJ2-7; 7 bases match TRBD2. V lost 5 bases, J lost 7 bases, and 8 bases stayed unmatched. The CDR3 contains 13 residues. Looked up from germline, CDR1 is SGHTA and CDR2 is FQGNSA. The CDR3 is CASSEAGLGEQYF. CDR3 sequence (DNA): TGTGCCAGCAGCGAAGCGGGGTTGGGGGAGCAGTACTTC.

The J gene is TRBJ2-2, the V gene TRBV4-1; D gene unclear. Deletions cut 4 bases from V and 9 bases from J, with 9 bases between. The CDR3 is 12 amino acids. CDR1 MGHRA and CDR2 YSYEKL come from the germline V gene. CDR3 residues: CASSLGRRELFF. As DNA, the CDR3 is TGCGCCAGCAGCCTGGGTCGGCGGGAGCTGTTTTTT.

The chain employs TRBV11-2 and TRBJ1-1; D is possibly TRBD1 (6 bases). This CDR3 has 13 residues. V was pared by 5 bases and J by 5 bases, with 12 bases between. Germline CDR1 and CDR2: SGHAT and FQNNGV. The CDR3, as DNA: TGTGCCAGCAGCCAGGACAGAAGGACTGAAGCTTTCTTT. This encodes CASSQDRRTEAFF.